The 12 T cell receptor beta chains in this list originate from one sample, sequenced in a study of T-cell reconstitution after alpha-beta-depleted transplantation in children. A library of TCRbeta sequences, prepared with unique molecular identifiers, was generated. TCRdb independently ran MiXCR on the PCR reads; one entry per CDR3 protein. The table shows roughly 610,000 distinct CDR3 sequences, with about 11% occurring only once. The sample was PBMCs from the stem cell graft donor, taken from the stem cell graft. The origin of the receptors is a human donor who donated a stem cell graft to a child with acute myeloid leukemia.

The CDR3 spells CSARGQPFNQPQHF. The CDR3 region has the DNA TGCAGTGCGAGGGGACAGCCTTTCAATCAGCCCCAGCATTTT. The chain joins TRBV20-1 to TRBJ1-5; TRBD1 matches at 7 bases. V shed 6 bases, J shed 3 bases, and the junction held 8 bases outside the gene matches. CDR1 is DFQATT, CDR2 SNEGSKA, per germline (reference sequence). The CDR3 contains 14 residues.

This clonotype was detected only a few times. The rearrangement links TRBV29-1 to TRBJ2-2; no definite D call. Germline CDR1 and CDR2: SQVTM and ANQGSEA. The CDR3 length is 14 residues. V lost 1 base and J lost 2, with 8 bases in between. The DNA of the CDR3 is TGCAGCGTTGAAGTACAGAGAAACACCGGGGAGCTGTTTTTT. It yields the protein CSVEVQRNTGELFF.

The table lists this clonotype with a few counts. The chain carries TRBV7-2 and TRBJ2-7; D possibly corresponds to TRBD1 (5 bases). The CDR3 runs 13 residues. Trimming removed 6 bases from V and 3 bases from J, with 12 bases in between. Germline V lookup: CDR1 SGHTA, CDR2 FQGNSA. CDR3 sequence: CASSSQVIYEQYF. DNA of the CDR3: TGTGCCAGCAGTTCACAGGTTATCTACGAGCAGTACTTC.

Here the CDR3 DNA reads TGCAGTGCTAGTCTGTCGATCAACCTGGGGGTGACCCAGTACTTC. Amino acids: CSASLSINLGVTQYF. The rearrangement joins TRBV20-1 to TRBJ2-5; D is tentatively TRBD1 or TRBD2 (5 bases each). Trimming removed 3 bases at V and 7 bases at J, with 21 bases between. CDR1 DFQATT and CDR2 SNEGSKA come from the germline V gene (reference sequence). This CDR3 comprises 15 residues.

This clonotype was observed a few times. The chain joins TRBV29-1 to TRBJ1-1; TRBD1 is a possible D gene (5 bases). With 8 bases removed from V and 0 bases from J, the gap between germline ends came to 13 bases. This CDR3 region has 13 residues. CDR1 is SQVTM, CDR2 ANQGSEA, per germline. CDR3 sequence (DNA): TGCAGCACTCGGGCAGGGTTGAACACTGAAGCTTTCTTT. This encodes CSTRAGLNTEAFF.

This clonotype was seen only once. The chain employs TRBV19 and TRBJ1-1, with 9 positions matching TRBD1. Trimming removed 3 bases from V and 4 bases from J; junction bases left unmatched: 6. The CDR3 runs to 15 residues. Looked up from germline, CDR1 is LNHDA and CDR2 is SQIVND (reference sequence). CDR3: CASSIRQGVSTEAFF. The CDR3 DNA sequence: TGTGCCAGTAGTATTCGACAGGGGGTATCCACTGAAGCTTTCTTT. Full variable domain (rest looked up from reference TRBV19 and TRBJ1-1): DGGITQSPKYLFRKEGQNVTLSCEQNLNHDAMYWYRQDPGQGLRLIYYSQIVNDFQKGDIAEGYSVSREKKESFPLTVTSAQKNPTAFYLCASSIRQGVSTEAFFGQGTRLTVV.

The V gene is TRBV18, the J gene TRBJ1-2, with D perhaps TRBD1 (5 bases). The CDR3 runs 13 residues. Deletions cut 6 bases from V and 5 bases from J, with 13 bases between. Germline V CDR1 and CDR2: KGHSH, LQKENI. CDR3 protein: CASSSGTEYGYTF. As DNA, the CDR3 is TGTGCCAGCTCCTCCGGGACGGAGTATGGCTACACCTTC. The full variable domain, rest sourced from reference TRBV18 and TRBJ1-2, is NAGVMQNPRHLVRRRGQEARLRCSPMKGHSHVYWYRQLPEEGLKFMVYLQKENIIDESGMPKERFSAEFPKEGPSILRIQQVVRGDSAAYFCASSSGTEYGYTFGSGTRLTVV.

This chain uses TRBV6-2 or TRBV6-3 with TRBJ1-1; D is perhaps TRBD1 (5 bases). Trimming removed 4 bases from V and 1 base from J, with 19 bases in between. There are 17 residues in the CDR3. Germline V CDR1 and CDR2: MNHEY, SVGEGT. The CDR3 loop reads CASSSLSGTGRNTEAFF. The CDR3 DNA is TGTGCCAGCAGTTCCCTTTCAGGGACGGGGCGGAACACTGAAGCTTTCTTT.

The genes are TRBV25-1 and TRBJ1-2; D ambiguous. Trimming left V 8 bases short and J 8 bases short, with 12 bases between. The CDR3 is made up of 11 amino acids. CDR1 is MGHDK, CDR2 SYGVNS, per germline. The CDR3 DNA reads TGTGCCAGCTCTTCGCACCGCGGCTACACCTTC. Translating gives CASSSHRGYTF.

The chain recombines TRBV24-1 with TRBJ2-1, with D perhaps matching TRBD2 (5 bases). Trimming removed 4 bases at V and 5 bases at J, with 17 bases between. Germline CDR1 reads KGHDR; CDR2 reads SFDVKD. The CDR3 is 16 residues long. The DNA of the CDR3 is TGTGCCACCAGTGACCCTATGGATCGGGGTCACAATGAGCAGTTCTTC. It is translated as CATSDPMDRGHNEQFF.

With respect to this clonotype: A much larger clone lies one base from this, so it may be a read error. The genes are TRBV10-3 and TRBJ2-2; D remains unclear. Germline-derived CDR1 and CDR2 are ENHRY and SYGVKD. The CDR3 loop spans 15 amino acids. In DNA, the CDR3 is TGTTCCATCAGTGAGTTACGGGCCGACACCGGGGAGCTGTTTTTT. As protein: CSISELRADTGELFF.

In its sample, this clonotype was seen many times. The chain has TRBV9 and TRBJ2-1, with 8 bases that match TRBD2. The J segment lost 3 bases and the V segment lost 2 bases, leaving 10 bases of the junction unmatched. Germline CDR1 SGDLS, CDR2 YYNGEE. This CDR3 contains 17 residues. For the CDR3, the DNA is TGTGCCAGCAGCGTCGGAGGTGGGCTAGCGGGCTACAATGAGCAGTTCTTC. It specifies CASSVGGGLAGYNEQFF.